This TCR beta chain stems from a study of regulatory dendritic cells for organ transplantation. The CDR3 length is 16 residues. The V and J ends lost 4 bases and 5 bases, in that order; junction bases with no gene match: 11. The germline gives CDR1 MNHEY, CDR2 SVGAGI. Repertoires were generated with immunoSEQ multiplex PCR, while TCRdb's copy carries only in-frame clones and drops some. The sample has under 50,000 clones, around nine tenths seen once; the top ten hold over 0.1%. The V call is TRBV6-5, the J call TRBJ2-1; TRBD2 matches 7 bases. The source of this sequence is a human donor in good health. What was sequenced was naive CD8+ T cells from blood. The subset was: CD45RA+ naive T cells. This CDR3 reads CASSFPGLYGDNEQFF. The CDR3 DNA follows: TGTGCCAGCAGTTTCCCGGGACTATATGGGGACAATGAGCAGTTCTTC.